Below are 32 T cell receptor beta chains sequenced from a single sample in a study of identical twins. TCRdb itself ran the 5' RACE reads through MiXCR, one entry per CDR3 protein. The sample lists 640,000 or so distinct CDR3 sequences, approximately 6% occurring once. The sequencing input was naive T cells sorted from blood. The receptors shown here come from a man aged 18 to 29 in good health.

This clonotype came up many times. The chain uses TRBV28 and TRBJ2-3; TRBD2 aligns across 10 bases. This CDR3 is built from 16 residues. J lost 6 bases, V lost 9 bases, and 15 bases had no gene match. Germline CDR1 and CDR2: MDHEN and SYDVKM. In DNA, the CDR3 is TGTGCCAGTTGGATAGCGGGAGGACCGCACGGGGATACGCAGTATTTT. This codes for CASWIAGGPHGDTQYF.

The chain links TRBV11-2 to TRBJ2-1; possible D gene TRBD2, 5 bases. This CDR3 has 17 amino acids. Trimming took 10 bases from V and 3 from J, leaving 25 bases between them. Germline V CDR1 and CDR2: SGHAT, FQNNGV. CDR3 loop: CANGVGTWEIYYNEQFF. For the CDR3, the DNA is TGTGCCAATGGGGTTGGCACGTGGGAGATTTACTACAATGAGCAGTTCTTC.

This clonotype turned up a few times. The chain employs TRBV30 and TRBJ1-1; no reliable D call. CDR1 and CDR2 from the germline V gene are GTSNPN and SVGIG (reference sequence). The CDR3 covers 13 residues. Trimming removed 3 bases from V and 4 bases from J, with 12 bases in between. The CDR3 nucleotides are TGTGCCTGGAGATGGGGTGGGAGCACTGAAGCTTTCTTT. Protein: CAWRWGGSTEAFF.

This clonotype was recorded a few times. V and J are TRBV19 and TRBJ1-1; TRBD1 agrees at 8 bases. V trimming: 3 bases; J trimming: 7 bases; junction bases outside the gene matches: 4. The CDR3 covers 13 residues. Germline V lookup: CDR1 LNHDA, CDR2 SQIVND (reference sequence). Here the CDR3 reads CASSIDGTGEAFF. In DNA, the CDR3 is TGTGCCAGTAGTATTGACGGGACAGGTGAAGCTTTCTTT.

This clonotype was detected many times. The chain couples TRBV12-3 or TRBV12-4 to TRBJ2-1; 7 bases are a match to TRBD2. The CDR3 is 14 residues long. With V trimmed by 4 bases and J by 5 bases, 5 bases remained unmatched. CDR3 sequence (DNA): TGTGCCAGCAGTTCCTCTAGCGGTAACAATGAGCAGTTCTTC. Translating gives CASSSSSGNNEQFF.

This clonotype has a handful of counts. J is TRBJ2-5 and V is TRBV24-1; D is possibly TRBD2 (6 bases). Trimming took 5 bases from V and 2 from J, leaving 14 bases between them. CDR3 size: 15 residues. The germline V gene has CDR1 KGHDR and CDR2 SFDVKD. CDR3: CATSVGGAQQETQYF. CDR3 nucleotide sequence: TGTGCCACCAGTGTGGGAGGAGCCCAACAAGAGACCCAGTACTTC.

This clonotype was counted ten times or more. This chain connects TRBV7-8 to TRBJ1-1; D gene ambiguous. Germline values: CDR1 SGHVS, CDR2 FQNEAQ. The CDR3 consists of 14 residues. V was pared by 1 base and J by 3 bases, with 9 bases between. The CDR3 DNA reads TGTGCCAGCAGCTTAGAAGCCAGCTACACTGAAGCTTTCTTT. It codes for CASSLEASYTEAFF. The whole variable domain, remainder taken from reference TRBV7-8 and TRBJ1-1, is GAGVSQSPRYKVAKRGQDVALRCDPISGHVSLFWYQQALGQGPEFLTYFQNEAQLDKSGLPSDRFFAERPEGSVSTLKIQRTQQEDSAVYLCASSLEASYTEAFFGQGTRLTVV.

The chain uses TRBV6-2 or TRBV6-3 and TRBJ2-7; D is unclear. This CDR3 has 16 residues. V was pared by 6 bases and J by 1 base, with 19 bases between. Germline V CDR1 and CDR2: MNHEY, SVGEGT. The CDR3 reads CASSSPRAYPSYEQYF. CDR3 nucleotides: TGTGCCAGCAGCTCCCCTCGGGCTTATCCATCCTACGAGCAGTACTTC.

The chain is built from TRBV5-1 and TRBJ1-2; D uncertain. V lost 0 bases and J lost 4, with 10 bases in between. The germline V gene encodes CDR1 SGHRS and CDR2 YFSETQ. The CDR3 loop spans 14 amino acids. In DNA, the CDR3 is TGCGCCAGCAGCTTGGATGGACGGGGCTATGGCTACACCTTC. This translates into CASSLDGRGYGYTF.

At least ten counts were recorded for this clonotype. The chain has TRBV20-1 and TRBJ2-2; 7 bases fit TRBD2. The V gene's germline CDR1 is DFQATT and CDR2 SNEGSKA (reference sequence). The CDR3 sequence is 12 residues long. Trimming at V came to 6 bases and at J to 4 bases, leaving 2 bases not matched to a gene. CDR3 coding DNA: TGCAGTGCCTGGGGGGGCACCGGGGAGCTGTTTTTT. Residues: CSAWGGTGELFF.

This clonotype was detected ten times or more. The chain combines TRBV29-1 with TRBJ2-7; 7 bases fit TRBD2. This CDR3 comprises 12 residues. Germline CDR1 reads SQVTM; CDR2 reads ANQGSEA. The V and J ends lost 4 bases and 3 bases, in that order; junction bases with no gene match: 3. The CDR3 DNA reads TGCAGCGTTGGCGGGGGAATCTACGAGCAGTACGTC. Translating it yields CSVGGGIYEQYV.

A few counts support this clonotype. The rearrangement links TRBV6-5 to TRBJ1-6; D ambiguous. Germline V lookup: CDR1 MNHEY, CDR2 SVGAGI. The V end was cut by 0 bases, the J end by 5 bases, with 14 bases between. This CDR3 has 17 amino acids. The CDR3 protein is CASSYSISGRNNSPLHF. The CDR3 DNA follows: TGTGCCAGCAGTTACTCGATATCTGGACGGAATAATTCACCCCTCCACTTT.

A remark on this clonotype: A read error may account for a junction end that differs from germline. The chain is built from TRBV28 and TRBJ2-3; TRBD2 is a possible D gene (6 bases). CDR1 and CDR2 from the germline V gene are MDHEN and SYDVKM. The CDR3 has 17 residues. In nucleotides, the CDR3 is TGTGCCAGCAATTTATGGTCTCTAGCGTCACAAGATGATACGCAGTATTTT. This encodes CASNLWSLASQDDTQYF.

The sample holds many counts of this clonotype. This sequence joins TRBV29-1 and TRBJ2-2; TRBD1 is a possible D gene (6 bases). Looked up from germline, CDR1 is SQVTM and CDR2 is ANQGSEA. This CDR3 has 13 amino acids. The V gene lost 7 bases and the J gene lost 4 bases, with 13 bases spanning the gap. CDR3 nucleotide sequence: TGCAGCGCCTTGGACAGTGCCACCGGGGAGCTGTTTTTT. Protein product: CSALDSATGELFF.

This clonotype was recorded at least ten times. This sequence joins TRBV20-1 and TRBJ1-2; a weak D match, TRBD1 (6 bases). Germline V gene lookup returns CDR1 DFQATT and CDR2 SNEGSKA (reference sequence). V was clipped by 0 bases and J by 3 bases, with 11 bases between them. The CDR3 sequence is 14 residues long. For the CDR3, the DNA is TGCAGTGCTAGAGATAAGACAGGTGACTATGGCTACACCTTC. This codes for CSARDKTGDYGYTF.

This clonotype was observed at least ten times. The chain links TRBV7-8 to TRBJ1-5; D unresolved. CDR3 length: 16 residues. The germline gives CDR1 SGHVS, CDR2 FQNEAQ. V lost 5 bases and J lost 2, with 16 bases in between. The CDR3 protein is CASSTPRAGGNQPQHF. The CDR3 region has the DNA TGTGCCAGCAGCACACCCCGTGCGGGTGGCAATCAGCCCCAGCATTTT.

This clonotype has only a few counts. The rearrangement joins TRBV5-1 to TRBJ2-3; D is ambiguous. Trimming left V 4 bases short and J 1 base short, with 7 bases between. CDR1 SGHRS and CDR2 YFSETQ come from the germline V gene. The CDR3 runs 13 residues. The chain's CDR3 is CASSPKGTDTQYF. The CDR3 DNA is TGCGCCAGCAGCCCAAAGGGCACAGATACGCAGTATTTT. Filled out from reference TRBV5-1 and TRBJ2-3, the complete variable domain reads KAGVTQTPRYLIKTRGQQVTLSCSPISGHRSVSWYQQTPGQGLQFLFEYFSETQRNKGNFPGRFSGRQFSNSRSEMNVSTLELGDSALYLCASSPKGTDTQYFGPGTRLTVL.

The rearrangement links TRBV15 to TRBJ2-5; D call uncertain. Trimming removed 6 bases from V and 5 bases from J, with 4 bases in between. Per germline, CDR1 LNHNV and CDR2 YYDKDF (reference sequence). CDR3 length: 10 amino acids. CDR3 nucleotides: TGTGCCACCAGTGCCGAGACCCAGTACTTC. Its translation: CATSAETQYF. Complete variable domain (other parts from reference TRBV15 and TRBJ2-5): DAMVIQNPRYQVTQFGKPVTLSCSQTLNHNVMYWYQQKSSQAPKLLFHYYDKDFNNEADTPDNFQSRRPNTSFCFLDIRSPGLGDTAMYLCATSAETQYFGPGTRLLVL.

This clonotype was found a few times. V gene TRBV12-3 or TRBV12-4 combines with J gene TRBJ1-5; D call uncertain. Trimming took 4 bases from V and 7 from J, leaving 11 bases between them. The CDR3 contains 13 residues. The CDR3 loop is CASSSAARQPQHF. The DNA for the CDR3 is TGTGCCAGCAGTTCAGCCGCGAGACAGCCCCAGCATTTT.

This clonotype was picked up many times. The genes are TRBV5-1 and TRBJ2-5, with unresolved D. The CDR3 consists of 13 residues. The V and J ends lost 4 bases and 2 bases respectively, with 9 bases between them. Germline values: CDR1 SGHRS, CDR2 YFSETQ. DNA of the CDR3: TGCGCCAGCAGCCCACCCCCACAAGAGACCCAGTACTTC. This translates into CASSPPPQETQYF.

The chain joins TRBV4-2 to TRBJ2-3; unclear D gene. The CDR3 has 15 amino acids. Germline V gene sequence: CDR1 LGHNA, CDR2 YNFKEQ. V lost 0 bases to trimming and J lost 6 bases, with 13 bases between them. CDR3 residues: CASSQDPAQTDTQYF. Here the CDR3 DNA reads TGTGCCAGCAGCCAAGATCCGGCGCAGACGGATACGCAGTATTTT.

This clonotype was seen at least ten times. The chain combines TRBV20-1 with TRBJ2-5; 9 nucleotides align to TRBD1. The germline V gene has CDR1 DFQATT and CDR2 SNEGSKA (reference sequence). V gave up 6 bases and J gave up 6 bases; unmatched junction bases: 26. The CDR3 runs to 19 residues. CDR3 sequence (DNA): TGCAGTGCCCACCGTCCTCGCCTTGACAGGGGGGGAAGGAGTCAGACCCAGTACTTC. This translates into CSAHRPRLDRGGRSQTQYF.

This clonotype was observed many times. The V gene is TRBV12-3 or TRBV12-4, the J gene TRBJ1-5; D not certain. This CDR3 contains 14 residues. The V gene lost 1 base and the J gene lost 5 bases, with 9 bases spanning the gap. The CDR3 here is CASSLGVRDQPQHF. CDR3 DNA: TGTGCCAGCAGTTTAGGCGTTAGGGATCAGCCCCAGCATTTT.

This clonotype was observed at least ten times. The chain recombines TRBV5-1 with TRBJ2-7; D possibly corresponds to TRBD1 (5 bases). The germline CDR1 and CDR2 sequences are SGHRS and YFSETQ. Trimming removed 4 bases from V and 4 bases from J, with 18 bases in between. The length of the CDR3 is 15 residues. The CDR3 protein is CASSPTPTDAYEQYF. In DNA form, the CDR3 reads TGCGCCAGCAGCCCTACACCGACAGACGCTTACGAGCAGTACTTC.

This clonotype was found many times. This chain links TRBV6-1 with TRBJ2-4, with D perhaps TRBD2 (5 bases). Germline CDR1 MNHNS, CDR2 SASEGT. With 8 bases removed from V and 2 bases from J, the gap between germline ends came to 16 bases. The CDR3 is 15 residues long. CDR3 bases: TGTGCCAGCCAGAGGGCGAATGGACCCAAAAACATTCAGTACTTC. Translation gives CASQRANGPKNIQYF.

The CDR3 region is CASSYGTGYNEQFF. CDR3 bases: TGTGCCAGCAGTTACGGGACAGGATACAATGAGCAGTTCTTC. This chain links TRBV6-5 with TRBJ2-1, with 8 bases identical to TRBD1. The CDR3 runs 14 residues. Germline CDR1 reads MNHEY; CDR2 reads SVGAGI. V was pared by 2 bases and J by 4 bases, with 1 base of the junction left unmatched.

As concerns this clonotype: A much larger clone lies one base from this, so it may be a read error. The CDR3 ends on some other residue instead of the conserved phenylalanine or tryptophan, so this is likely a read error. The CDR3 region has the DNA TGTGCCAGCAGTTTTGGAAGGCAAGCCTCGAGCTCCTACAATGAGCAGTTCTAC. Protein product: CASSFGRQASSSYNEQFY. The rearrangement links TRBV2 to TRBJ2-1; D remains ambiguous. The CDR3 has 18 residues. Germline V gene data show CDR1 as SNHLY and CDR2 as FYNNEI. V lost 5 bases, J lost 0 bases, and 20 bases lay in between.

This clonotype was observed a few times. The chain employs TRBV12-3 or TRBV12-4 and TRBJ2-1; 9 bases match TRBD1. V dropped 8 bases and J dropped 9; count of bases not matched to a gene: 8. The CDR3 is made up of 13 amino acids. The DNA for the CDR3 is TGTGCCAGCCACAACAGGGGGCGAGGTGAGCAGTTCTTC. Protein: CASHNRGRGEQFF.

Only a few counts were recorded for this clonotype. The chain carries TRBV7-4 and TRBJ1-5, with a weak D call TRBD1 (6 bases). CDR3 length equals 15 residues. Germline CDR1 is SGHVT and CDR2 is SQSDAQ. V shed 3 bases and J shed 5 bases, with 14 bases lying between them. The CDR3 loop is CASSFIGGPDQPQHF. The CDR3 bases are TGTGCCAGCAGCTTTATAGGGGGTCCCGATCAGCCCCAGCATTTT.

This clonotype was recorded many times. The chain has TRBV12-3 or TRBV12-4 and TRBJ2-1, with 12 bases aligning to TRBD2. The CDR3 is 17 residues long. The ends lost 5 bases at V and 5 bases at J; junction bases unmatched: 10. CDR3: CASSTSPGLAGHNEQFF. The CDR3 region has the DNA TGTGCCAGCAGTACTTCTCCGGGACTAGCGGGCCACAATGAGCAGTTCTTC.

This clonotype came up a few times. This chain connects TRBV10-3 to TRBJ2-1; TRBD1 aligns across 10 bases. Germline V lookup: CDR1 ENHRY, CDR2 SYGVKD. The length of the CDR3 is 15 residues. V lost 6 bases, J lost 6 bases, and 8 bases stayed unmatched. The CDR3 region is CAISPGQGLTNEQFF. The CDR3 DNA is TGTGCCATCAGCCCGGGACAGGGGCTAACCAATGAGCAGTTCTTC.

V and J are TRBV10-3 and TRBJ2-5, with a possible D match to TRBD2 (6 bases). The CDR3 contains 14 residues. Germline-derived CDR1 and CDR2 are ENHRY and SYGVKD. The V and J ends lost 4 bases and 4 bases respectively, with 13 bases between them. CDR3 in amino acids: CAISVGPGGETQYF. The CDR3 coding sequence is TGTGCCATCAGTGTGGGGCCCGGGGGAGAGACCCAGTACTTC.